The 29 T cell receptor beta chains below were found in one sample sequenced in a study of T cell changes during pregnancy in multiple sclerosis. The assay was immunoSEQ multiplex PCR, and TCRdb's table has in-frame clones only and misses some. The table has approximately 60,000 clones, about 87% seen once. The specimen sequenced was peripheral blood from another person, used as feeder cells. These receptors were taken from a human donor whose cells served as feeder cells for cultures in a pregnancy study.

This clone appeared a single time. The V and J genes are TRBV6-1 and TRBJ2-5; 9 positions match TRBD2. This CDR3 spans 17 amino acids. The V and J ends lost 1 base and 2 bases, in that order; junction bases with no gene match: 8. Looked up from germline, CDR1 is MNHNS and CDR2 is SASEGT. Here the CDR3 DNA reads TGTGCCAGCAGTGAAGGCGCTAGCGGGATACAACAAGAGACCCAGTACTTC. Translating it yields CASSEGASGIQQETQYF.

The CDR3 nucleotides are TGTGCCAGCTCACCTTCGGAATTTATGAACACTGAAGCTTTCTTT. It is translated as CASSPSEFMNTEAFF. The chain couples TRBV18 to TRBJ1-1, with D hard to call. This CDR3 has 15 residues. Trimming removed 3 bases at V and 0 bases at J, with 11 bases between. The germline CDR1 and CDR2 sequences are KGHSH and LQKENI.

V usage is TRBV7-9 and J usage is TRBJ2-1; 9 bases map to TRBD2. J gave up 10 bases and V 5 bases, and 12 bases lay outside the gene matches. This CDR3 comprises 15 residues. Looked up from germline, CDR1 is SEHNR and CDR2 is FQNEAQ (reference sequence). CDR3 loop: CASSQSNSGGVEQFF. CDR3 nucleotides: TGTGCCAGCAGCCAGAGCAATAGCGGGGGAGTCGAGCAGTTCTTC.

In its sample, this clone was seen once. One end of the junction is discordant with germline, which a read error may explain. The chain carries TRBV7-7 and TRBJ2-5; TRBD1 aligns across 8 bases. CDR1 is SSHAT, CDR2 FNYEAQ, per germline (reference sequence). The CDR3 consists of 15 residues. This CDR3 is CASSEKTGEHETQYF. The CDR3 bases are TGTGCTAGCAGCGAAAAGACAGGGGAACATGAGACCCAGTACTTC.

The chain is built from TRBV27 and TRBJ1-2; no definite D call. Per germline, CDR1 MNHEY and CDR2 SMNVEV (reference sequence). This CDR3 has 13 amino acids. V was pared by 1 base and J by 4 bases, with 7 bases between. The CDR3 DNA reads TGTGCCAGCAGTTTATTTTCTTCCTATGGCTACACCTTC. This gives the protein CASSLFSSYGYTF.

This clone appeared once. The gene calls are TRBV19 and TRBJ2-5; perhaps D is TRBD1 or TRBD2 (6 bases each). V was pared by 3 bases and J by 4 bases, with 15 bases between. This CDR3 region has 15 residues. CDR1 is LNHDA and CDR2 is SQIVND in the germline V gene (reference sequence). The CDR3 loop reads CASSMRGGRGETQYF. The CDR3 DNA sequence: TGTGCCAGTAGTATGAGAGGGGGGCGAGGAGAGACCCAGTACTTC. The complete variable domain, with remaining parts taken from reference TRBV19 and TRBJ2-5, reads DGGITQSPKYLFRKEGQNVTLSCEQNLNHDAMYWYRQDPGQGLRLIYYSQIVNDFQKGDIAEGYSVSREKKESFPLTVTSAQKNPTAFYLCASSMRGGRGETQYFGPGTRLLVL.

This clone appeared a single time. This chain uses TRBV9 with TRBJ2-7; D might be TRBD1 or TRBD2, each matching 5 bases. The CDR3 contains 15 residues. CDR1 is SGDLS, CDR2 YYNGEE, per germline. V lost 0 bases and J lost 7, with 17 bases in between. The CDR3 is CASSVGLGPTEEQYF. In DNA, the CDR3 is TGTGCCAGCAGCGTAGGTTTGGGACCGACGGAAGAGCAGTACTTC.

This chain connects TRBV30 to TRBJ2-3; 9 bases agree with TRBD1. The CDR3 totals 13 residues. With V trimmed by 5 bases and J by 6 bases, 6 bases remained unmatched. Germline V gene lookup returns CDR1 GTSNPN and CDR2 SVGIG (reference sequence). The CDR3 nucleotides read TGTGCCTGGGAACAGGGGGCAACGGATACGCAGTATTTT. It is translated as CAWEQGATDTQYF.

This chain links TRBV19 with TRBJ1-5; TRBD1 matches 7 bases. Losses at the gene ends were 3 bases for V and 5 bases for J; bases not matched to a gene: 7. CDR1 is LNHDA, CDR2 SQIVND, per germline (reference sequence). This CDR3 contains 15 residues. This CDR3 reads CASSIFVTGDQPQHF. In DNA form, the CDR3 reads TGTGCCAGTAGTATTTTCGTTACAGGGGATCAGCCCCAGCATTTT.

This clone was recorded a few times. The CDR3 nucleotides read TGTGCCAGTAGTATAGATTCGGGCACCGGGACAGATTATGGCTACACCTTC. Translating it yields CASSIDSGTGTDYGYTF. This rearrangement joins TRBV19 to TRBJ1-2; 7 nucleotides line up with TRBD1. There are 17 residues in the CDR3. CDR1 and CDR2 from the germline V gene are LNHDA and SQIVND (reference sequence). V was clipped by 0 bases and J by 5 bases; unmatched bases: 12.

V usage is TRBV21-1 and J usage is TRBJ1-1; TRBD1 is the table's D call, not checked against the DNA. TRBV21-1 is a pseudogene segment. The CDR3 loop spans 14 amino acids. CDR3 loop: CASNTGSKNTEAFF. The CDR3, as DNA: TGTGCCAGCAACACAGGGTCCAAGAACACTGAAGCTTTCTTT.

CDR3 DNA sequence: TGTGCCAGCAGCTTGGGGCAGGCGGAATACGAGCAGTACTTC. Its protein product is CASSLGQAEYEQYF. The rearrangement links TRBV5-6 to TRBJ2-7, with no clear D. The length of the CDR3 is 14 residues. V lost 0 bases and J 4 bases, leaving 11 bases between the germline ends. CDR1 SGHDT and CDR2 YYEEEE come from the germline V gene.

This chain connects TRBV4-1 to TRBJ2-7; D possibly corresponds to TRBD1 (5 bases). CDR3 size: 14 residues. The V gene's germline CDR1 is MGHRA and CDR2 YSYEKL. Trimming took 0 bases from V and 3 from J, leaving 9 bases between them. The CDR3 region has the DNA TGCGCCAGCAGCCAAGATAGGGGATTCTACGAGCAGTACTTC. Protein: CASSQDRGFYEQYF.

This sequence joins TRBV28 and TRBJ2-6; 8 nucleotides match TRBD1. Per the germline V gene, CDR1 is MDHEN and CDR2 is SYDVKM. With V trimmed by 5 bases and J by 4 bases, 10 bases remained unmatched. This CDR3 is 17 amino acids long. CDR3 nucleotide sequence: TGTGCCAGCAGTGTGTCCCAGGGGGCAAGAGGGGCCAACGTCCTGACTTTC. This translates into CASSVSQGARGANVLTF.

The V gene is TRBV27, the J gene TRBJ1-4, with D perhaps TRBD1 (5 bases). The CDR3 runs to 16 residues. Germline V CDR1 and CDR2: MNHEY, SMNVEV (reference sequence). The V and J ends lost 2 bases and 0 bases respectively, with 10 bases between them. CDR3 sequence reads: CASSLKGFATNEKLFF. The CDR3 region has the DNA TGTGCCAGCAGTTTAAAGGGGTTTGCAACTAATGAAAAACTGTTTTTT.

The chain joins TRBV19 to TRBJ2-3, with 7 bases that match TRBD2. Germline CDR1 and CDR2: LNHDA and SQIVND (reference sequence). V was clipped by 3 bases and J by 4 bases; unmatched bases: 4. There are 14 residues in the CDR3. DNA for the CDR3: TGTGCCAGTAGTATCCGGGAGGCGTCAGATACGCAGTATTTT. It encodes CASSIREASDTQYF.

The rearrangement links TRBV6-5 to TRBJ2-1; TRBD2 matches 8 bases. This CDR3 has 15 residues. Germline V CDR1 and CDR2: MNHEY, SVGAGI. The trim removed 4 bases at V and 6 bases at J, leaving 8 bases unmatched. The chain's CDR3 is CASSFLSGSINEQFF. DNA of the CDR3: TGTGCCAGCAGTTTCCTAAGCGGGAGTATCAATGAGCAGTTCTTC.

This clone was observed a single time. The chain recombines TRBV10-1 with TRBJ2-7, with 12 bases lining up with TRBD2. Germline CDR1 reads WNHNN; CDR2 reads SYGVQD (reference sequence). The CDR3 runs to 13 residues. With 8 bases clipped from V and 3 bases from J, the junction kept 2 bases outside the gene matches. CDR3 bases: TGCGCCAGCCGACTAGCGGGAGTCTACGAGCAGTACTTC. Its protein is CASRLAGVYEQYF.

This chain joins TRBV30 and TRBJ2-2; no reliable D call. Per germline, CDR1 GTSNPN and CDR2 SVGIG (reference sequence). V was shortened by 0 bases and J by 6 bases, with 8 bases between the two germline ends. The length of the CDR3 is 13 residues. The CDR3 here is CAWSVRASGELFF. CDR3 coding DNA: TGTGCCTGGAGTGTACGTGCCTCCGGGGAGCTGTTTTTT.

The chain couples TRBV4-1 to TRBJ1-3; 9 bases match TRBD1. The ends lost 3 bases at V and 1 base at J; junction bases unmatched: 10. The germline gives CDR1 MGHRA, CDR2 YSYEKL. CDR3 length equals 18 residues. The CDR3, as DNA: TGCGCCAGCAGCCATAGGTCCGGGACAGGGAATTCTGGAAACACCATATATTTT. Protein product: CASSHRSGTGNSGNTIYF.

This clone was recorded only once. V and J are TRBV5-6 and TRBJ2-3; 7 nucleotides agree with TRBD1. With V trimmed by 2 bases and J by 2 bases, 8 bases remained unmatched. In germline, CDR1 is SGHDT, CDR2 YYEEEE. The CDR3 runs to 16 residues. This chain's CDR3 is CASSLTGASYTDTQYF. The CDR3 DNA is TGTGCCAGCAGCTTAACAGGGGCCTCGTACACAGATACGCAGTATTTT.

The chain recombines TRBV5-1 with TRBJ1-1; no clear D. The germline gives CDR1 SGHRS, CDR2 YFSETQ. The germline V and J ends were trimmed by 0 bases and 1 base, with 7 bases remaining between them. This CDR3 is built from 14 residues. The CDR3 region has the DNA TGCGCCAGCAGCTTGGAGGCGGCGAACACTGAAGCTTTCTTT. As protein: CASSLEAANTEAFF.

CDR3 amino acids: CASSPVPTTSTNEKLFF. The DNA of the CDR3 is TGTGCCAGCAGCCCGGTCCCCACTACCTCAACTAATGAAAAACTGTTTTTT. The genes are TRBV28 and TRBJ1-4; no clear D gene. Germline CDR1 and CDR2: MDHEN and SYDVKM. With 6 bases removed from V and 0 bases from J, the gap between germline ends came to 17 bases. The length of the CDR3 is 17 residues.

This sequence joins TRBV19 and TRBJ1-5, with unresolved D. The length of the CDR3 is 15 residues. Trimming took off 3 bases at V and 6 bases at J, with 15 bases between the two ends. Per the germline V gene, CDR1 is LNHDA and CDR2 is SQIVND (reference sequence). The CDR3: CASSMQLSPTQPQHF. The CDR3 coding sequence is TGTGCCAGTAGTATGCAGCTCTCCCCGACTCAGCCCCAGCATTTT.

The chain recombines TRBV4-1 with TRBJ2-3; D remains unclear. The CDR3 length is 16 residues. Trimming took off 3 bases at V and 3 bases at J, with 16 bases between the two ends. CDR1 is MGHRA, CDR2 YSYEKL, per germline. The CDR3 sequence is CASSHGHTIQTDTQYF. CDR3 nucleotide sequence: TGCGCCAGCAGCCATGGGCATACGATCCAAACAGATACGCAGTATTTT.

The rearrangement joins TRBV2 to TRBJ2-5, with TRBD1 matching over 11 bases. Germline assignment: CDR1 SNHLY and CDR2 FYNNEI. This CDR3 contains 13 residues. With V trimmed by 6 bases and J by 5 bases, 2 bases remained unmatched. The CDR3 here is CASSGTGGETQYF. For the CDR3, the DNA is TGTGCCAGCAGCGGGACAGGGGGTGAGACCCAGTACTTC. Full variable domain (remainder filled in from reference TRBV2 and TRBJ2-5): EPEVTQTPSHQVTQMGQEVILRCVPISNHLYFYWYRQILGQKVEFLVSFYNNEISEKSEIFDDQFSVERPDGSNFTLKIRSTKLEDSAMYFCASSGTGGETQYFGPGTRLLVL.

Only one count was recorded for this clone. The chain is built from TRBV5-1 and TRBJ2-3; the D is unclear. Per germline, CDR1 SGHRS and CDR2 YFSETQ. Trimming pared 0 bases from V and 2 bases from J, leaving 7 bases between. This CDR3 spans 14 amino acids. For the CDR3, the DNA is TGCGCCAGCAGCTTGGGGGTGAACACAGATACGCAGTATTTT. It translates to CASSLGVNTDTQYF. Combining the CDR3 with reference TRBV5-1 and TRBJ2-3 gives the whole variable domain KAGVTQTPRYLIKTRGQQVTLSCSPISGHRSVSWYQQTPGQGLQFLFEYFSETQRNKGNFPGRFSGRQFSNSRSEMNVSTLELGDSALYLCASSLGVNTDTQYFGPGTRLTVL.

This chain connects TRBV5-6 to TRBJ1-1; TRBD1 is a possible D gene (6 bases). V was cut by 4 bases and J by 5 bases, with 18 bases left in between. The germline gives CDR1 SGHDT, CDR2 YYEEEE. There are 15 residues in the CDR3. CDR3 loop: CASSPRGGGWTEAFF. The CDR3 coding sequence is TGTGCCAGCAGCCCACGCGGGGGGGGCTGGACTGAAGCTTTCTTT. Combining the CDR3 with reference TRBV5-6 and TRBJ1-1 gives the whole variable domain DAGVTQSPTHLIKTRGQQVTLRCSPKSGHDTVSWYQQALGQGPQFIFQYYEEEERQRGNFPDRFSGHQFPNYSSELNVNALLLGDSALYLCASSPRGGGWTEAFFGQGTRLTVV.

The chain links TRBV4-2 to TRBJ2-7; no reliable D call. The CDR3 has 14 residues. Germline CDR1 reads LGHNA; CDR2 reads YNFKEQ. Trimming took off 3 bases at V and 2 bases at J, with 11 bases between the two ends. CDR3 bases: TGTGCCAGCAGCCATTTATCACGGGCCTACGAGCAGTACTTC. It translates to CASSHLSRAYEQYF.